This T cell receptor beta chain was sequenced during a study of T cells in tuberculosis. Losses at the gene ends were 6 bases for V and 0 bases for J; bases not matched to a gene: 7. Germline CDR1 and CDR2: LNHDA and SQIVND (reference sequence). This CDR3 has 16 amino acids. Time point of the sample: new active TB diagnosis, blood taken before or within 7 days of starting treatment. Sequencing was performed with immunoSEQ multiplex PCR; in TCRdb, only in-frame clones are kept and a portion is missing. The sample records 30,000 or so clones, about 91% being singletons. The gene calls are TRBV19 and TRBJ1-4, with 7 bases that match TRBD1. The sample was PBMCs, taken at tuberculosis diagnosis. The clonotype comes from an adult with tuberculosis. Some clones in this sample may be carry-over from other donors' samples. The CDR3 DNA is TGTGCCAGTAGACCAGGGACAGCCACAACTAATGAAAAACTGTTTTTT. Its translation: CASRPGTATTNEKLFF.